The T cell receptor (beta chain) described here comes from a study of siplizumab effects on memory and regulatory T cells. Only in-frame clones appear in the TCRdb table, and some are missing; sequencing was by immunoSEQ multiplex PCR. The sample consists of 100,000 or so clones, approximately 94% of them appearing once. On this clone: Its antigen is undetermined.

Study-wide findings and caveats: Unstimulated subsets contained matches for only a minor fraction of alloreactive clones. The study found that mappable alloreactive CD4+ clones averaged around 69% Treg-derived with siplizumab and around 25% in controls. The diversity of naive T cells seemed greater than that of memory cells, and their alloresponse contribution seemed major.

The sequence was obtained from a human donor in good health. The source material was CD4+ T cells sorted from blood.

CDR3 in amino acids: CASSTRRQKKNSPLHF. As DNA, the CDR3 is TGTGCCAGTAGTACCCGTAGACAGAAGAAGAATTCACCCCTCCACTTT. The gene calls are TRBV19 and TRBJ1-6; tentatively, D is TRBD1 (5 bases). This CDR3 spans 16 amino acids. V was clipped by 4 bases and J by 7 bases, with 17 bases between them. The germline CDR1 and CDR2 sequences are LNHDA and SQIVND (reference sequence).